The source of this T cell receptor beta chain is a study of blood T cell repertoires in COVID-19 (dated by TCRdb to the early 2020s). Regarding the study in general: Samples from collaborators originated in the United States, Italy and Spain and spanned both the acute and convalescent phases of COVID-19. The material from the prospective study consisted of cDNA or gDNA derived from T cells, B-cell-depleted T cells, or PBMCs. Subjects who had been exposed to COVID-19, were actively infected with it, or had recovered from it provided the deeply sampled blood TCRbeta repertoires that made up the dataset. The repertoires were released in a freely available public database meant as a resource for research on the immune response to SARS-CoV-2. Samples came from the ongoing ImmuneRACE study (first 160 participants) plus 1,254 subjects from 6 global collaborators. Nearly every sample came with metadata listing a de-identified subject ID, COVID-19 status, age in years and sex. Where available, HLA class I and class II types were obtained from metadata supplied by the sample provider rather than from assay-based typing.

With respect to this clone: The antigen this receptor binds is unknown. Nothing much larger sits one base from this clone, and base qualities are not available.

Summary of the overall study and its limitations: Clinical and demographic metadata were provided uncurated, with the amount varying by source and participant.

The immunoSEQ Assay, a bias-controlled multiplex PCR, was used to amplify TCRbeta CDR3 regions from genomic DNA. The authors processed their data as follows. The number of nucleated cells in each sample was estimated by amplification of reference gene primers within the assay. Sequence reads were collapsed and filtered to measure the absolute abundance of every unique TCRbeta CDR3 rearrangement. Productive Simpson clonality was computed per sample as the square root of Simpson's diversity index over productive rearrangements. In its TCRdb copy, this immuneACCESS table keeps in-frame sequences only and misses some clones. Where compared with another copy, unresolved V genes explain less than half of these, and the others have no known cause. D and trimming were read from the DNA, whereas the V and J calls and clone size are those reported in that table. The table for this sample lists hundreds of thousands of clones; about 90% of them were counted only once. Clones ranked in the top ten supply over 1.5% of the sample.

V is trimmed back by 4 bases and J by 9 bases, and the junction contains 11 bases that no gene match accounts for. CDR1 is given as SGHRS and CDR2 as YFSETQ, both from the germline V gene. Spanning cysteine to phenylalanine, the CDR3 consists of 17 amino acids. Only the CDR3 part of the read is kept: 51 bases, read in frame from the first base. In the prospective study, participants were about 18 to 100 years old, resided in fewer than 25 geographic areas of the United States, and were enrolled through a virtual design. To assign participants to cohorts, the prospective study relied on clinical history that participants themselves reported in a screening survey and a study questionnaire. Recovered participants in ImmuneRACE Cohort 3 were defined as having two consecutive negative NP/OP PCR tests, clearance from a healthcare professional, or resolution of symptoms. Mobile phlebotomists in the prospective study collected whole blood, serum and a nasopharyngeal or oropharyngeal swab from every participant. Additional blood draws and questionnaires over an approximately 2-month period could optionally be provided by prospective study participants. Before DNA extraction, blood samples from the prospective study were shipped at room temperature or frozen.

The sample taken for sequencing was PBMCs or T cells enriched from blood (not recorded which). The V gene is TRBV5-1 and the J gene is TRBJ2-1; 15 bases in between match TRBD2. This receptor was obtained from a woman aged 18-30 years who had recovered from COVID-19. The CDR3: CASSAGGGLAGGREQFF. The nucleotides read TGCGCCAGCAGCGCAGGGGGGGGACTAGCGGGAGGTCGTGAGCAGTTCTTC.